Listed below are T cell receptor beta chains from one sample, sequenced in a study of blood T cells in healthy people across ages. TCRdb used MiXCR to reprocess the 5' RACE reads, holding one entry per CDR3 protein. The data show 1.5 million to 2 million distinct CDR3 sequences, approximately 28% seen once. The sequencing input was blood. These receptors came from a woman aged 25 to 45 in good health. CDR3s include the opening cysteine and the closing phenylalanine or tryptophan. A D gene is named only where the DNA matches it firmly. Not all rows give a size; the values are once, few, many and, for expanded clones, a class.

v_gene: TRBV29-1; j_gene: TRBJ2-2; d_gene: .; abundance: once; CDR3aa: CSVSRGNTGELFF; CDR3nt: TGCAGCGTTTCCCGGGGAAACACCGGGGAGCTGTTTTTT
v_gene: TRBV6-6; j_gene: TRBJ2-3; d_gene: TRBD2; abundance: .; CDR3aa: CASSPQERGGTDTQYF; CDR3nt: TGTGCCAGCAGCCCCCAGGAGCGGGGGGGCACAGATACGCAGTATTTT
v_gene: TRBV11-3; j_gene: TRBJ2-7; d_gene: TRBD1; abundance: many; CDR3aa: CASSLRGQGDEQYF; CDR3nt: TGCGCCAGCAGCTTGAGGGGACAGGGGGACGAGCAGTACTTC
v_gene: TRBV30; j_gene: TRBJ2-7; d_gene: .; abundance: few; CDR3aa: CAWSHGASYEQYF; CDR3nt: TGTGCCTGGAGCCACGGGGCCTCCTACGAGCAGTACTTC
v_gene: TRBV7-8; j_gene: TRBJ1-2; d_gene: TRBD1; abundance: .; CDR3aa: CASSPRDRGRRGYTF; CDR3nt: TGTGCCAGCAGCCCACGCGACAGGGGGAGAAGAGGCTACACCTTC
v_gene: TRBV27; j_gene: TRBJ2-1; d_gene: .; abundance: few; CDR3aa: CASTNSPRDGEQFF; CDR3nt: TGTGCCAGCACCAACAGCCCCAGGGACGGTGAGCAGTTCTTC
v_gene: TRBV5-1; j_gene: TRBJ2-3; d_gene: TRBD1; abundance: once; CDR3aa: CTSSFRRDRISTDTQYF; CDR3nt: TGCACCAGCAGCTTTAGACGGGACAGAATTAGCACAGATACGCAGTATTTT
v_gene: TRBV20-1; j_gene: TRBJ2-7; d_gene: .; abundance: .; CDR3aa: CSARERWGDKGEQYF; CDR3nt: TGCAGTGCTAGAGAGCGTTGGGGGGACAAGGGCGAGCAGTACTTC
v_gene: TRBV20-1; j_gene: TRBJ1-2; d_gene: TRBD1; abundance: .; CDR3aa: CIARGGVFGYTF; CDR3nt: TGCATTGCTCGAGGGGGCGTCTTTGGCTACACCTTC
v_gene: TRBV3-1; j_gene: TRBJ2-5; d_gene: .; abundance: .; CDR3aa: CASSPLTQRQTQYF; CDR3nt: TGTGCCAGCAGTCCCTTGACTCAGCGGCAGACCCAGTACTTC
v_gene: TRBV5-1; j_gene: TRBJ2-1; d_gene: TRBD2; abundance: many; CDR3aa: CASSLAGGGYNEQFF; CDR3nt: TGTGCCAGCTCGTTGGCCGGCGGGGGGTACAATGAGCAGTTCTTC
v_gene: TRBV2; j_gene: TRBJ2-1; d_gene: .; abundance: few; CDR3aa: CASSEMGLKGNEQFF; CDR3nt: TGTGCCAGCAGTGAAATGGGGCTCAAAGGCAATGAGCAGTTCTTC